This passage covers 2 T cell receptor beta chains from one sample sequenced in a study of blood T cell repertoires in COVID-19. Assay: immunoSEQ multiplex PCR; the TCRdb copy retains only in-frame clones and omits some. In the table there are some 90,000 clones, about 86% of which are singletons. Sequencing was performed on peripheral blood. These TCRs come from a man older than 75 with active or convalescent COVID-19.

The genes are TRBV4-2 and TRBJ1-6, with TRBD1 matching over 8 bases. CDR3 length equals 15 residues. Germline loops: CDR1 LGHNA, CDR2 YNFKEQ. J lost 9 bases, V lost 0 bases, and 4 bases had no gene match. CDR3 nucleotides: TGTGCCAGCAGCCAAGAGACAGGGGAGTTTTCACCCCTCCACTTT. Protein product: CASSQETGEFSPLHF.

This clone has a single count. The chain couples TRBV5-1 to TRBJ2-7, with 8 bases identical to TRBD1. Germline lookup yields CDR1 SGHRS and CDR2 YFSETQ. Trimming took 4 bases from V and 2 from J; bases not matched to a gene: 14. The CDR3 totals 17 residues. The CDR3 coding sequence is TGCGCCAGCAGCCCCAGCACTCAGGGGGCGCGGGCCTACGAGCAGTACTTC. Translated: CASSPSTQGARAYEQYF.